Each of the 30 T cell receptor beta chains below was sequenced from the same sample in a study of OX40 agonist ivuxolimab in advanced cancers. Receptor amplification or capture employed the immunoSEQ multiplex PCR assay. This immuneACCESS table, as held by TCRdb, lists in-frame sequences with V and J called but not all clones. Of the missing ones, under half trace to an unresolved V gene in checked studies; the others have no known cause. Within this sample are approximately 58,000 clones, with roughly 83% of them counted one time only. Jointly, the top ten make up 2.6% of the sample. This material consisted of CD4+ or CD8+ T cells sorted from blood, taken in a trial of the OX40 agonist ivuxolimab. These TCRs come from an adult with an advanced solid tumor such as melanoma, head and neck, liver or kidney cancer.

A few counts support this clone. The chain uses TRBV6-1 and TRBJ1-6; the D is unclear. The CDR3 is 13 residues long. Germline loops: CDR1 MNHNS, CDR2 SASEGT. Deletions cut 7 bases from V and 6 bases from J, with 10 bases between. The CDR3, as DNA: TGTGCCAGCAAGATCTGGGGTAATTCACCCCTCCACTTT. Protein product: CASKIWGNSPLHF.

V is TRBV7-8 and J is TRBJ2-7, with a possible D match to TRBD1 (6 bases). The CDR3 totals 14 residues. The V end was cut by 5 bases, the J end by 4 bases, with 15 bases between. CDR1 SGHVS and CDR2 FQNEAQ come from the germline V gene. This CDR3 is CASSQSTGQYEQYF. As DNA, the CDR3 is TGTGCCAGCAGCCAGTCGACAGGACAGTACGAGCAGTACTTC.

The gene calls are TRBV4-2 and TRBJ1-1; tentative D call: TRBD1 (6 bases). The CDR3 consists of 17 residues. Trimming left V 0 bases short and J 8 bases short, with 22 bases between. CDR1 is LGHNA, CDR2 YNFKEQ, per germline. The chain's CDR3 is CASSQERGRGRAREAFF. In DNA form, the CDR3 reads TGTGCCAGCAGCCAAGAACGGGGGCGAGGCAGGGCTCGGGAAGCTTTCTTT.

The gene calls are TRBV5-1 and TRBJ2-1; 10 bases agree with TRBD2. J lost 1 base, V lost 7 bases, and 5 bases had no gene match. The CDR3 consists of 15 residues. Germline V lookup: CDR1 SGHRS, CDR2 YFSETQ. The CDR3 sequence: CASGLAATSYNEQFF. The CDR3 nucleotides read TGCGCCAGCGGACTAGCGGCAACATCCTACAATGAGCAGTTCTTC. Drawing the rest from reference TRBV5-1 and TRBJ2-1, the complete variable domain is KAGVTQTPRYLIKTRGQQVTLSCSPISGHRSVSWYQQTPGQGLQFLFEYFSETQRNKGNFPGRFSGRQFSNSRSEMNVSTLELGDSALYLCASGLAATSYNEQFFGPGTRLTVL.

The CDR3 here is CATSGRTGRDIQYF. Written as DNA, the CDR3 is TGTGCCACCAGCGGTAGGACAGGTCGTGACATTCAGTACTTC. This chain uses TRBV15 with TRBJ2-4, with TRBD1 identical over 7 bases. J lost 8 bases, V lost 5 bases, and 9 bases had no gene match. This CDR3 has 14 residues. Germline V gives CDR1 LNHNV, CDR2 YYDKDF (reference sequence). The full variable domain, completed using reference TRBV15 and TRBJ2-4, is DAMVIQNPRYQVTQFGKPVTLSCSQTLNHNVMYWYQQKSSQAPKLLFHYYDKDFNNEADTPDNFQSRRPNTSFCFLDIRSPGLGDTAMYLCATSGRTGRDIQYFGAGTRLSVL.

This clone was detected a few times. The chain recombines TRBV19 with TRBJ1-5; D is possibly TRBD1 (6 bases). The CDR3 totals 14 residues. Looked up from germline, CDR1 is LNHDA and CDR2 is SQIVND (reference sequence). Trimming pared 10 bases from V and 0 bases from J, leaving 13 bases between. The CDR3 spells CATKGGYSNQPQHF. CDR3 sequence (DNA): TGTGCCACCAAAGGGGGGTATAGCAATCAGCCCCAGCATTTT.

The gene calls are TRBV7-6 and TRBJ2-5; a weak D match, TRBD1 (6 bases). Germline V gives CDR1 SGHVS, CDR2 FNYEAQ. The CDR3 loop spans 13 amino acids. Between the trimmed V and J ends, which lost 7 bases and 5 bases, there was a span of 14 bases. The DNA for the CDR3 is TGTGCCAGCACCCTTACAGGGTGGGAGACCCAGTACTTC. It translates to CASTLTGWETQYF.

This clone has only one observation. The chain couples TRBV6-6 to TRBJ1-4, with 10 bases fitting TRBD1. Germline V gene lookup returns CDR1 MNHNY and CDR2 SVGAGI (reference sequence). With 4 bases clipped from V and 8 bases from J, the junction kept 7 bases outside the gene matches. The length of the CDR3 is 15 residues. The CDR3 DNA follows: TGTGCCAGCAGTTTAGCCGGGACAGGGGCAGAAAAACTGTTTTTT. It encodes CASSLAGTGAEKLFF.

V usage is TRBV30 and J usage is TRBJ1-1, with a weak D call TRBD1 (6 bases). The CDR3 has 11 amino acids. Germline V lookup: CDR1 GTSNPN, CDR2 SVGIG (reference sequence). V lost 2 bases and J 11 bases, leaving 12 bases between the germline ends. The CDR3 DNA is TGTGCCTGGAGTCAGGGGTATCGGGCTTTCTTT. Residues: CAWSQGYRAFF.

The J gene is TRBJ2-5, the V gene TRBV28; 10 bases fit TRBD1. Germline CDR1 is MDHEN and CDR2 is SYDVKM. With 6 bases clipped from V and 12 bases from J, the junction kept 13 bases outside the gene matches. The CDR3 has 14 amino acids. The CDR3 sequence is CASSPQTGGVAEYF. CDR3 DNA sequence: TGTGCCAGCAGCCCTCAGACAGGGGGCGTAGCGGAGTACTTC.

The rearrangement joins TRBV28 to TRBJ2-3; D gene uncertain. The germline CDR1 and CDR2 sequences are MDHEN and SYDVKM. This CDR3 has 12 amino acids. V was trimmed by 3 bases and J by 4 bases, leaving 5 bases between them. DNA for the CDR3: TGTGCCAGCAGTTTCCGAGCAGATACGCAGTATTTT. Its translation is CASSFRADTQYF.

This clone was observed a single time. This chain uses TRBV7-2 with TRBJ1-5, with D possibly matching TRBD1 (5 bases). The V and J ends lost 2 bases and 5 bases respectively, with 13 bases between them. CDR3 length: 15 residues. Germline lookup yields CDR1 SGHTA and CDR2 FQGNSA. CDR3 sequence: CASSLWDVGYQPQHF. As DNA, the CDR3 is TGTGCCAGCAGCTTATGGGACGTCGGTTATCAGCCCCAGCATTTT.

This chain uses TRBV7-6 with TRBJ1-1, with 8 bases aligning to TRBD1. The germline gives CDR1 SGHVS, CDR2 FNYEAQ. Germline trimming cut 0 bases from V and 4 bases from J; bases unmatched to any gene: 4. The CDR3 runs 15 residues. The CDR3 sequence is CASSLAGQGTTEAFF. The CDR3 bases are TGTGCCAGCAGCTTAGCCGGACAGGGAACCACTGAAGCTTTCTTT.

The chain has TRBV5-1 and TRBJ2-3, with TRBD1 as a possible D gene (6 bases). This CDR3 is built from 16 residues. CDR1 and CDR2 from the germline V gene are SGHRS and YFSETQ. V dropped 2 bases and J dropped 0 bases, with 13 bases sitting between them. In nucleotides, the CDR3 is TGCGCCAGCAGCTTCAGTGGGGGCCTAAGCACAGATACGCAGTATTTT. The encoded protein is CASSFSGGLSTDTQYF.

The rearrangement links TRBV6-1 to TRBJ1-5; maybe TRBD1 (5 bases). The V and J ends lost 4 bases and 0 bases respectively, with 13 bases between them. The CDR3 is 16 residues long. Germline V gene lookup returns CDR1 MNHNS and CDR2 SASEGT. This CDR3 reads CASSGNLDTSNQPQHF. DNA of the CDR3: TGTGCCAGCAGTGGTAATTTGGACACTAGCAATCAGCCCCAGCATTTT.

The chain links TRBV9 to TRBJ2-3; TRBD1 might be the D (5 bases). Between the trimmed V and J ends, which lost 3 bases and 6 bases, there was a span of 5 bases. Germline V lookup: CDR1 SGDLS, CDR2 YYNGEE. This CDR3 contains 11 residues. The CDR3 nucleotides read TGTGCCAGCAGCGAGGGGGATACGCAGTATTTT. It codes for CASSEGDTQYF. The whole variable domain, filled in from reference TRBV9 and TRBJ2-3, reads DSGVTQTPKHLITATGQRVTLRCSPRSGDLSVYWYQQSLDQGLQFLIQYYNGEERAKGNILERFSAQQFPDLHSELNLSSLELGDSALYFCASSEGDTQYFGPGTRLTVL.

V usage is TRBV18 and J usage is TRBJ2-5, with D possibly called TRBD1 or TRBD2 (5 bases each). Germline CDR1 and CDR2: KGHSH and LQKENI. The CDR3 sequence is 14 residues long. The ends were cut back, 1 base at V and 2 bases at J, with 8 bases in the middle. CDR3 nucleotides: TGTGCCAGCTCACCACGGGGGTTACAAGAGACCCAGTACTTC. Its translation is CASSPRGLQETQYF.

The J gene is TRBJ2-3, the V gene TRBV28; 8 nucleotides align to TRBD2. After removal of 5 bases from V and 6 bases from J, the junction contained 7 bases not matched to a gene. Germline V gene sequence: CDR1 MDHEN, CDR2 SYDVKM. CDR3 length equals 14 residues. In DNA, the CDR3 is TGTGCCAGCAGTCCGGGGGGGCCGGCGGATACGCAGTATTTT. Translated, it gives CASSPGGPADTQYF.

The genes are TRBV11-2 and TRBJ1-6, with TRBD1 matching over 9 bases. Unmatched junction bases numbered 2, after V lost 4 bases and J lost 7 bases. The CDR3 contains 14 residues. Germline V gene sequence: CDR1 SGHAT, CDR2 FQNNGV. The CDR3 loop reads CASSSTGGNSPLHF. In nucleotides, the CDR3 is TGTGCCAGCAGCTCGACAGGGGGGAATTCACCCCTCCACTTT. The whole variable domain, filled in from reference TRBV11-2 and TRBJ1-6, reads EAGVAQSPRYKIIEKRQSVAFWCNPISGHATLYWYQQILGQGPKLLIQFQNNGVVDDSQLPKDRFSAERLKGVDSTLKIQPAKLEDSAVYLCASSSTGGNSPLHFGNGTRLTVT.

CDR3 region: CASSELRVSFGNTEAFF. CDR3 sequence (DNA): TGTGCCAGCAGTGAACTCAGGGTTTCGTTTGGGAACACTGAAGCTTTCTTT. This rearrangement joins TRBV6-1 to TRBJ1-1; D perhaps matches TRBD1 (5 bases). The CDR3 is 17 residues long. Germline V CDR1 and CDR2: MNHNS, SASEGT. Trimming cost V 2 bases and J 1 base, with 17 bases left between them.

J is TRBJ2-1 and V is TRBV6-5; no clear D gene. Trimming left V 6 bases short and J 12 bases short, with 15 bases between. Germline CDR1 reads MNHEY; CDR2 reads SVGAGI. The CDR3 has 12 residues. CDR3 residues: CASSLPTKRQFF. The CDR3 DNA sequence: TGTGCCAGCAGCCTACCTACTAAACGGCAGTTCTTC.

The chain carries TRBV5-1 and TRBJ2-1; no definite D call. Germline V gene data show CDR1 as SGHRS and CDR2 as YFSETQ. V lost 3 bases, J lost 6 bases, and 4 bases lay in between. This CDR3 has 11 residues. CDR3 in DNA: TGCGCCAGCAGCTCCAGCAATGAGCAGTTCTTC. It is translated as CASSSSNEQFF.

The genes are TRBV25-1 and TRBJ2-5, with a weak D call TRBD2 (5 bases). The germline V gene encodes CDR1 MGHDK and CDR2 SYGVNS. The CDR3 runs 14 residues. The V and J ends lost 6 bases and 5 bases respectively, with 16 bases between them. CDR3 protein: CASRRVGPGETQYF. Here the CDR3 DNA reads TGTGCCAGCAGAAGGGTCGGACCGGGGGAGACCCAGTACTTC.

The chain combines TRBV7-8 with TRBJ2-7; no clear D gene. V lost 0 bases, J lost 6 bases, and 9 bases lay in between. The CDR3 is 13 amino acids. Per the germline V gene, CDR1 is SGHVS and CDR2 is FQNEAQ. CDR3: CASSLALLREQYF. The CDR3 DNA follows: TGTGCCAGCAGCTTAGCGTTATTACGCGAGCAGTACTTC.

CDR3 DNA sequence: TGTGCCAGCAGTTTATTAGGGGGAAATTCACCCCTCCACTTT. Protein sequence: CASSLLGGNSPLHF. V usage is TRBV27 and J usage is TRBJ1-6, with D maybe TRBD1 (6 bases). Looked up from germline, CDR1 is MNHEY and CDR2 is SMNVEV (reference sequence). The CDR3 consists of 14 residues. Deletions cut 1 base from V and 7 bases from J, with 8 bases between.

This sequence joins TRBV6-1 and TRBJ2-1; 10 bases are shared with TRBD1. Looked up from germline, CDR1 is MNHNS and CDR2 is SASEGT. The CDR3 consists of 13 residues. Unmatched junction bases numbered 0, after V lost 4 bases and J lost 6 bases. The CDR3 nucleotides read TGTGCCAGCAGTGGGACAGGGGGCAATGAGCAGTTCTTC. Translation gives CASSGTGGNEQFF.

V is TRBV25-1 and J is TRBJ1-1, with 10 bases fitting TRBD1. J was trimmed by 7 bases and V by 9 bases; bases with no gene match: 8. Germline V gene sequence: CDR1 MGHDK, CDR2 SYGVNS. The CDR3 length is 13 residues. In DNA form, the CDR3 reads TGTGCCAGTACTGGGACAGGGGCCGATGAAGCTTTCTTT. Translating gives CASTGTGADEAFF.

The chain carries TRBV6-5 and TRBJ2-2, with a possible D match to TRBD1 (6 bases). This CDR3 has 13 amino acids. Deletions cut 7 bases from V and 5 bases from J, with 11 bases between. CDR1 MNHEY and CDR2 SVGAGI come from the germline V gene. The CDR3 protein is CASNPQGTGELFF. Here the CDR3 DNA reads TGTGCCAGCAATCCCCAGGGGACCGGGGAGCTGTTTTTT.

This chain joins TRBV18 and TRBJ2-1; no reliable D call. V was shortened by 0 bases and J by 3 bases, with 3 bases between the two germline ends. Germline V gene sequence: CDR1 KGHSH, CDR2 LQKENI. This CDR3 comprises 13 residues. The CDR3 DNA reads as TGTGCCAGCTCACCACCAAGCTACAATGAGCAGTTCTTC. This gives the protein CASSPPSYNEQFF.

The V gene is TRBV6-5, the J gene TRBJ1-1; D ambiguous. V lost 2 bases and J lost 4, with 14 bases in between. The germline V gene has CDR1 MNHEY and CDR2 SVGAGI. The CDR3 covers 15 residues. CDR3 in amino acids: CASSYGFTQSTEAFF. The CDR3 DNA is TGTGCCAGCAGTTACGGATTCACCCAATCCACTGAAGCTTTCTTT.